Below are 8 T cell receptor beta chains sequenced from a single sample in a study of graft-versus-host responses after intestinal transplantation (dated by TCRdb to the early 2020s). Their specific antigens are unknown. The sample's time point, from its label and the paper: cells obtained before transplantation from donor or recipient. Libraries were built with the immunoSEQ multiplex PCR assay. Not all clones reach the TCRdb copy of this immuneACCESS table, which keeps in-frame sequences only. Checked studies attribute under half of the gap to unresolved V genes and leave the rest unexplained. The sample table contains more than 70,000 clones; only one count was recorded for about four fifths of them. The top ten clones comprise approximately 0.84% of the sample. Sample: unstimulated CD4+ T cells sorted from spleen or lymph node cells, taken before intestinal transplant. The source of these receptors is a human donor who received an intestinal transplant.

This sequence joins TRBV28 and TRBJ1-6, with a possible D match to TRBD1 (5 bases). Germline values: CDR1 MDHEN, CDR2 SYDVKM. This CDR3 region has 15 residues. V was clipped by 3 bases and J by 11 bases, with 17 bases between them. The CDR3 here is CASSFAPQGRAPLHF. As DNA, the CDR3 is TGTGCCAGCAGTTTTGCCCCTCAGGGTCGGGCACCCCTCCACTTT.

The V call is TRBV28, the J call TRBJ2-3; D not certain. The CDR3 consists of 13 residues. Per germline, CDR1 MDHEN and CDR2 SYDVKM. Deletions cut 5 bases from V and 1 base from J, with 7 bases between. The CDR3 loop is CASSPPGTDTQYF. In DNA, the CDR3 is TGTGCCAGCAGTCCCCCCGGCACAGATACGCAGTATTTT.

The CDR3 region has the DNA TGTGCCAGCAGCTTGACACTGGAACAAGAGACCCAGTACTTC. It codes for CASSLTLEQETQYF. This sequence joins TRBV11-1 and TRBJ2-5; D unclear. The germline V gene encodes CDR1 SGHAT and CDR2 FQDESV (reference sequence). The germline V and J ends were trimmed by 3 bases and 2 bases, with 10 bases remaining between them. The CDR3 is made up of 14 amino acids.

The chain links TRBV28 to TRBJ1-5, with 11 nucleotides matching TRBD1. V dropped 2 bases and J dropped 6; count of bases not matched to a gene: 3. The CDR3 loop spans 15 amino acids. Germline values: CDR1 MDHEN, CDR2 SYDVKM. The CDR3 protein is CASSLGTGGGQPQHF. The CDR3 DNA reads as TGTGCCAGCAGTTTAGGGACAGGGGGGGGTCAGCCCCAGCATTTT.

V usage is TRBV7-9 and J usage is TRBJ1-2; the match to TRBD1 covers 7 bases. Germline V lookup: CDR1 SEHNR, CDR2 FQNEAQ (reference sequence). CDR3 length equals 13 residues. The V gene end was trimmed by 6 bases and the J gene end by 3 bases; junction bases not matched to a gene: 4. The DNA for the CDR3 is TGTGCCAGCAGTGCCGGGACAGACTATGGCTACACCTTC. This sequence encodes CASSAGTDYGYTF.

The chain has TRBV6-5 and TRBJ2-1; TRBD2 is a possible D gene (6 bases). V lost 7 bases and J lost 2, with 15 bases in between. The germline V gene encodes CDR1 MNHEY and CDR2 SVGAGI. This CDR3 comprises 15 residues. CDR3 protein: CASTPRSGPYNEQFF. The CDR3 bases are TGTGCCAGCACCCCCCGTAGCGGCCCCTACAATGAGCAGTTCTTC.

V usage is TRBV19 and J usage is TRBJ1-5; no definite D call. This CDR3 comprises 13 residues. The germline CDR1 and CDR2 sequences are LNHDA and SQIVND (reference sequence). V dropped 3 bases and J dropped 2 bases, with 5 bases sitting between them. The CDR3 nucleotides read TGTGCCAGTAGTATGAGGGGCAATCAGCCCCAGCATTTT. As protein: CASSMRGNQPQHF.

V gene TRBV6-5 combines with J gene TRBJ2-7; 9 nucleotides agree with TRBD1. The CDR3 has 14 residues. Looked up from germline, CDR1 is MNHEY and CDR2 is SVGAGI. Germline trimming cut 6 bases from V and 5 bases from J; bases unmatched to any gene: 8. The CDR3 DNA follows: TGTGCCAGCAGCAGGGACAGGGTGTCAGACGAGCAGTACTTC. Protein sequence: CASSRDRVSDEQYF.